In this sample, the clone carrying this T cell receptor (beta chain) turned up a few times. The second PCR ran roughly 6 to 11 cycles with a sample-barcoded 5' primer and J-beta primers. TCRdb reprocessed the 5' RACE reads with MiXCR, giving one entry per CDR3 protein. The sample includes approximately 900,000 distinct CDR3 sequences, just under 30% of them seen just once. The record originates from a study of blood T cells in healthy people across ages. Germline V gives CDR1 SGDLS, CDR2 YYNGEE. The V end was cut by 1 base, the J end by 5 bases, with 15 bases between. The CDR3 length is 15 residues. The same sample was also used in a study of T cells of mothers and their children.

Material: blood. The sequence came from a woman aged 40 to 49 in good health. J is TRBJ2-5 and V is TRBV9; D perhaps matches TRBD2 (7 bases). The CDR3 region is CASSVSGGAAETQYF. The CDR3 nucleotides are TGTGCCAGCAGCGTAAGTGGGGGGGCGGCGGAGACCCAGTACTTC.